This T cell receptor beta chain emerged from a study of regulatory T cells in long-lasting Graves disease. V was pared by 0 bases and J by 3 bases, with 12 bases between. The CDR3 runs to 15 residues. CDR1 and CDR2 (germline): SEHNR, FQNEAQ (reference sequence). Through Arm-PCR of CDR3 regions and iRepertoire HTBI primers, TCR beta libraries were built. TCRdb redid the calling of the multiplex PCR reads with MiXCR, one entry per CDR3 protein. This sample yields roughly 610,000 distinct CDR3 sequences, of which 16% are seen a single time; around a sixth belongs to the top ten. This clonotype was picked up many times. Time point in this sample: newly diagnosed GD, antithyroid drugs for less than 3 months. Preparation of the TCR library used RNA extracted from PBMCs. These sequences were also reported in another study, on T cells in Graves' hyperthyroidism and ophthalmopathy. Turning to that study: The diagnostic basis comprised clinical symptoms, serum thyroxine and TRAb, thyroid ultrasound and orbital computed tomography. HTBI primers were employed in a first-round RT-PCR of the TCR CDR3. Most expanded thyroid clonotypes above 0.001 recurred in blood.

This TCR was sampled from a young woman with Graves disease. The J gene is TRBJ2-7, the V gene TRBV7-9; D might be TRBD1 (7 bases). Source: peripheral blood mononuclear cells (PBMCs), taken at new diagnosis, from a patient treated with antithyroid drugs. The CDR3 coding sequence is TGTGCCAGCAGCTTAGCGCGGGACAGATTCTACGAGCAGTACTTC. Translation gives CASSLARDRFYEQYF.